These 10 T cell receptor beta chains came from one sample sequenced in a study of HIV-infected patients and healthy controls. All unsorted peripheral T cells were captured because whole blood was used without fractionation. Alpha and beta constant-region primers primed reverse transcription of around 540 ng RNA. Each of the alpha and beta chains got its own library through chain-specific third strand synthesis with indices. TCRdb reanalysed the 5' RACE reads using MiXCR and keeps one entry per CDR3 protein. The sample holds 12,000 to 15,000 distinct CDR3 sequences, roughly 9.9% seen once. The sequenced material came from blood. These receptor sequences come from an adult in good health.

This clonotype came up many times. The chain is built from TRBV2 and TRBJ2-7; weak D call: TRBD2 (6 bases). The CDR3 extends over 17 amino acids. Germline CDR1 and CDR2: SNHLY and FYNNEI. V was trimmed by 5 bases and J by 1 base, leaving 21 bases between them. The CDR3, as DNA: TGTGCCAGCAGTCCCCCGAAGGAGGGAGCTATGTCCTACGAGCAGTACTTC. This gives the protein CASSPPKEGAMSYEQYF.

This clonotype came up a few times. The chain recombines TRBV28 with TRBJ2-5, with 10 bases lining up with TRBD2. CDR3 length: 16 residues. Germline V CDR1 and CDR2: MDHEN, SYDVKM. V dropped 5 bases and J dropped 5; count of bases not matched to a gene: 11. CDR3: CASSPTSGDPMETQYF. The CDR3 DNA sequence: TGTGCCAGCAGTCCTACTAGCGGGGACCCGATGGAGACCCAGTACTTC. Looking up the rest from reference TRBV28 and TRBJ2-5 gives the full variable domain: DVKVTQSSRYLVKRTGEKVFLECVQDMDHENMFWYRQDPGLGLRLIYFSYDVKMKEKGDIPEGYSVSREKKERFSLILESASTNQTSMYLCASSPTSGDPMETQYFGPGTRLLVL.

By proportion, this clonotype is medium-sized. The chain uses TRBV7-3 and TRBJ1-5, with D perhaps TRBD1 (5 bases). The CDR3 runs to 13 residues. Germline V gene sequence: CDR1 SGHTA, CDR2 FQGTGA. V shed 5 bases and J shed 7 bases, with 12 bases lying between them. CDR3 in amino acids: CASSPQGGQPQHF. In DNA form, the CDR3 reads TGTGCCAGCAGCCCCCAGGGAGGCCAGCCCCAGCATTTT.

This clonotype counts as medium-sized. V is TRBV5-1 and J is TRBJ1-5; D may be TRBD1 (5 bases). The CDR3 loop spans 14 amino acids. Germline values: CDR1 SGHRS, CDR2 YFSETQ. Between the trimmed V and J ends, which lost 0 bases and 6 bases, there was a span of 10 bases. CDR3 nucleotides: TGCGCCAGCAGCTTGGCCCAGGGAGGTCAGCCCCAGCATTTT. This encodes CASSLAQGGQPQHF.

The V gene is TRBV7-2, the J gene TRBJ1-6; possible D gene TRBD1, 5 bases. Per the germline V gene, CDR1 is SGHTA and CDR2 is FQGNSA. V was trimmed by 5 bases and J by 9 bases, leaving 17 bases between them. This CDR3 has 15 residues. CDR3 in amino acids: CASSAQGANSSPLHF. CDR3 bases: TGTGCCAGCAGCGCCCAGGGAGCGAATAGTTCACCCCTCCACTTT.

There are many counts of this clonotype. The chain employs TRBV12-3 or TRBV12-4 and TRBJ2-7; D possibly matches TRBD1 or TRBD2 (6 bases each). Trimming cost V 3 bases and J 6 bases, with 24 bases left between them. There are 17 residues in the CDR3. The CDR3: CASSLVGGSPITGEQYF. In DNA, the CDR3 is TGTGCCAGCAGTTTGGTCGGGGGCAGCCCAATTACGGGCGAGCAGTACTTC.

The rearrangement uses TRBV7-2 and TRBJ1-1, with D possibly being TRBD1 (5 bases). The germline V and J ends were trimmed by 3 bases and 3 bases, with 8 bases remaining between them. Germline assignment: CDR1 SGHTA and CDR2 FQGNSA. This CDR3 has 13 amino acids. The CDR3 nucleotides read TGTGCCAGCAGCTTGGACACTCACACTGAAGCTTTCTTT. This encodes CASSLDTHTEAFF.

This clonotype is classed as medium-sized (0.01 to 0.1%). V gene TRBV28 combines with J gene TRBJ2-1; 11 nucleotides match TRBD2. The CDR3 sequence is 16 residues long. The germline gives CDR1 MDHEN, CDR2 SYDVKM. The V segment lost 9 bases and the J segment 4 bases; nucleotides outside the gene matches: 11. CDR3 region: CASIPGLAVTYNEQFF. The CDR3 region has the DNA TGTGCCAGTATCCCGGGACTAGCGGTCACATACAATGAGCAGTTCTTC.

This clonotype was detected ten times or more. The chain carries TRBV7-9 and TRBJ2-7; D might be TRBD1 or TRBD2, each matching 5 bases. Germline V gives CDR1 SEHNR, CDR2 FQNEAQ (reference sequence). V lost 1 base and J 2 bases, leaving 15 bases between the germline ends. The CDR3 consists of 16 residues. CDR3 amino acids: CASSLVDGTPAYEQYF. As DNA, the CDR3 is TGTGCCAGCAGCTTAGTGGACGGGACCCCCGCCTACGAGCAGTACTTC.

Concerning this clonotype itself: One end of the junction fails to match germline, which may point to a read error. The chain carries TRBV6-2 or TRBV6-3 and TRBJ1-5; TRBD1 aligns across 7 bases. Per the germline V gene, CDR1 is MNHEY and CDR2 is SVGEGT. This CDR3 has 16 residues. The CDR3 DNA reads TGTGCCAGAAGTAGACGCGGGACAGCACGGATTAAGCCCCAGAATTTT. This codes for CARSRRGTARIKPQNF.